This T cell receptor (beta chain) was profiled in a study of siplizumab effects on memory and regulatory T cells (dated by TCRdb to between 2019 and 2020). Context from the whole study: The study looked at the effect of siplizumab, an anti-CD2 antibody, on alloreactive T-cell subsets in allogeneic mixed lymphocyte reactions made from human PBMCs.

From the germline V gene, CDR1 is MNHNS and CDR2 is SASEGT. The CDR3 measures 12 amino acids from cysteine to phenylalanine. Only the CDR3 region is kept as DNA, spanning 36 bases read in frame from base 1. V and J are truncated by 5 bases and 5 bases respectively, leaving an intervening sequence of 7 bases. TCRbeta CDR3 sequencing was performed on sorted unstimulated T cells and on proliferating T cells recovered from mixed lymphocyte reactions. Fresh whole blood from fewer than 11 HLA-typed healthy donors was used to isolate PBMCs. To map where alloreactive clones came from, CD4+ non-regulatory T cells in the unstimulated state were FACS-sorted. Libraries were prepared through the immunoSEQ multiplex PCR assay. The deep sequencing platform assayed some 90,000 TCR templates per sample. Genomic DNA extracted from sorted T cells was used for TCRbeta CDR3 sequencing. Per the authors' processing: The R programming language was used for the clonal analysis of the TCRbeta CDR3 data. Comparing unstimulated samples against CFSE-low samples taken after the reaction was how alloreactive CD4+ and CD8+ clones were defined. Regulatory or non-regulatory origin of alloreactive CD4+ clones was assigned by matching sequences to the sorted unstimulated Treg and non-Treg repertoires. Here the immuneACCESS table is served through TCRdb, limited to in-frame sequences with V and J called. Missing clones are a known gap in these copies; in checked studies unresolved V genes cover under half, and the rest lacks a known reason. D and trimming come from the DNA, and the V and J calls and clone size come from that table. The sample table shows under 100,000 clones, and around 94% are seen once. Of the sample, approximately 1.5% is held by the ten largest clones.

The study at large found these results: Whether proliferating Tregs from siplizumab cultures actually had suppressive function was not functionally confirmed. Roughly 75-97% of proliferating CD4+ or CD8+ clones could not be assigned a naive or memory phenotype. Sequences below about 10^-5 frequency were poorly captured, so only a minor fraction of alloreactive clones could be mapped to unstimulated subsets. The cumulative frequency of alloreactive sequences traceable to unstimulated CD4+ memory T cells was significantly reduced by siplizumab. Among mappable alloreactive CD4+ clones, the Treg-derived fraction averaged approximately 69% with siplizumab versus roughly 30% in control reactions. Compared with memory T cells, unstimulated naive T cells appeared more diverse, and naive cells seemed to make a substantial contribution to the alloresponse.

Turning to this clone: Its cognate antigen has yet to be identified. No base-level quality is on record; no much larger clone is a single base apart.

The rearranged segments are TRBV6-1 and TRBJ2-1; the D gene remains uncertain. The specimen sequenced was non-Treg CD4+ T cells sorted from blood. In light of the paper, this sample's cell subset or site label describes: FACS-sorted unstimulated CD4+ non-regulatory T cells. This TCR came from a human donor in good health. For the CDR3, the sequence is CASSPINNEQFF. The DNA sequence is as follows: TGTGCCAGCAGTCCAATTAACAATGAGCAGTTCTTC.